This T cell receptor (beta chain) was identified in a study of OX40 agonist ivuxolimab in advanced cancers. V was shortened by 0 bases and J by 5 bases, with 16 bases between the two germline ends. The CDR3 spans 16 residues. Germline V gene data show CDR1 as MNHNY and CDR2 as SVGAGI (reference sequence). This table comes from immunoSEQ multiplex PCR, and its TCRdb copy is limited to in-frame clones, with some not included. Of 35,000 to 55,000 clones listed, around 94% are singletons. The study's findings and limits: Some of the nonresponding patients also showed low levels of normalized T-cell clonal expansion. Clonal expansion in partial responders at 0.1-3.0 mg/kg ranked among the lowest.

For this clone: The target antigen is unknown.

V usage is TRBV6-6 and J usage is TRBJ1-2; unclear D gene. Sequencing used CD4+ or CD8+ T cells sorted from blood, obtained in a trial of the OX40 agonist ivuxolimab. The clonotype was recovered from an adult with an advanced solid tumor such as melanoma, head and neck, liver or kidney cancer. The DNA for the CDR3 is TGTGCCAGCAGTTACTCGAAAAGGGCAGGAAGGTATGGCTACACCTTC. It codes for CASSYSKRAGRYGYTF.